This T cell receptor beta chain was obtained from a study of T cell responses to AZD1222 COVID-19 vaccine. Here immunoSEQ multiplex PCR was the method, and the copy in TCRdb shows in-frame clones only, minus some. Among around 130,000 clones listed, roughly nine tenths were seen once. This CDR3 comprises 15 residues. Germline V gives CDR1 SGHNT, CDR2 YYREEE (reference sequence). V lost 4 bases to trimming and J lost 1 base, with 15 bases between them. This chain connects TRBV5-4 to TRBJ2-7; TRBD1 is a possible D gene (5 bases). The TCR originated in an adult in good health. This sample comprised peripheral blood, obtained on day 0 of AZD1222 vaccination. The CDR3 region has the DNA TGTGCCAGCAGCCTTGAGCCAGGGCCTTCCTACGAGCAGTACTTC. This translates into CASSLEPGPSYEQYF.